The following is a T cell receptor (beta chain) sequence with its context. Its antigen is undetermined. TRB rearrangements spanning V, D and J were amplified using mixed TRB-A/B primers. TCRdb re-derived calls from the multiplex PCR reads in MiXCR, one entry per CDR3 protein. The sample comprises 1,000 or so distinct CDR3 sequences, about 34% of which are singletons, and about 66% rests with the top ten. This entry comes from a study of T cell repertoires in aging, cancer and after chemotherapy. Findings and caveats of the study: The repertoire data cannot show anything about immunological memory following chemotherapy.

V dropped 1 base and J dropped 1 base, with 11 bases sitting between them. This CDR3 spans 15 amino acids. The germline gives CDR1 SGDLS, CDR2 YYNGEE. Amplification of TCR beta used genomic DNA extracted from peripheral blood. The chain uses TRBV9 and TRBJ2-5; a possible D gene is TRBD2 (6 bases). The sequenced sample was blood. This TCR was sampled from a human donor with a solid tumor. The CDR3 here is CASSVLSGIQETQYF. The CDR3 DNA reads TGTGCCAGCAGCGTACTTAGCGGAATCCAAGAGACCCAGTACTTC.